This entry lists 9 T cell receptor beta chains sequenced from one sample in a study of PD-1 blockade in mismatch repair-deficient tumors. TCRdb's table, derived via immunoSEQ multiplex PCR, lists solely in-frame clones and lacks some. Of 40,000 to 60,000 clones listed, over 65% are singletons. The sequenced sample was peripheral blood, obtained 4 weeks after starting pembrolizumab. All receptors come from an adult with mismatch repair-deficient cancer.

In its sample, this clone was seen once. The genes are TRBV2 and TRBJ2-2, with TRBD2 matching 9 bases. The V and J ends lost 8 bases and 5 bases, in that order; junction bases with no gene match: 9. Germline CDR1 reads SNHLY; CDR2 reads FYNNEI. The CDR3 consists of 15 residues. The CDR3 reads CASGGLAQGTGELFF. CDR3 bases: TGTGCCAGCGGGGGACTAGCTCAGGGGACCGGGGAGCTGTTTTTT.

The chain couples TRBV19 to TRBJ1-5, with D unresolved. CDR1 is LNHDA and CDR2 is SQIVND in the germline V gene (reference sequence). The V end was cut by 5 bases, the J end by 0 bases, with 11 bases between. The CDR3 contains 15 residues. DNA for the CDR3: TGTGCCAGTAGTGCGGCGGCCGTTAGCAATCAGCCCCAGCATTTT. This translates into CASSAAAVSNQPQHF.

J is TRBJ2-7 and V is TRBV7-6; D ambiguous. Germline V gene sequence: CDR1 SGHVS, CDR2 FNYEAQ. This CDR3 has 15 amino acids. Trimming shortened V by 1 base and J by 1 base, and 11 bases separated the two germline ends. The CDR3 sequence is CASSLDPGQSYEQYF. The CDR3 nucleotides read TGTGCCAGCAGCTTAGATCCGGGCCAGTCCTACGAGCAGTACTTC. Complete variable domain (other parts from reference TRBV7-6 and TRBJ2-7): GAGVSQSPRYKVTKRGQDVALRCDPISGHVSLYWYRQALGQGPEFLTYFNYEAQQDKSGLPNDRFSAERPEGSISTLTIQRTEQRDSAMYRCASSLDPGQSYEQYFGPGTRLTVT.

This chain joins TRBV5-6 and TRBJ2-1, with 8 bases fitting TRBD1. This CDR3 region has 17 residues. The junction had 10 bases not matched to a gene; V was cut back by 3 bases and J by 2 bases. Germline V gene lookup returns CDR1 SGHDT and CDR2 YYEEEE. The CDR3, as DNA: TGTGCCAGCAGCTCGTATCCGACAGGGGTAACCTACAATGAGCAGTTCTTC. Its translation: CASSSYPTGVTYNEQFF.

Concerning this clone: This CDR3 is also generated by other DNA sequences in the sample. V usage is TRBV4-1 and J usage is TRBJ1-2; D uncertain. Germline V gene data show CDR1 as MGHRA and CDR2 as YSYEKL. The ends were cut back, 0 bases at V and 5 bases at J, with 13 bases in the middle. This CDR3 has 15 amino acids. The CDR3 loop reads CASSQDPRQIYGYTF. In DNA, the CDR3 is TGCGCCAGCAGCCAAGACCCTCGGCAGATATATGGCTACACCTTC.

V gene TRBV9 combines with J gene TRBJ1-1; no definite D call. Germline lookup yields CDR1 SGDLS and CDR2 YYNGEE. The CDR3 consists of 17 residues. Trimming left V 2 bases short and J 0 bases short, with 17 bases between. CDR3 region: CASSVRGTGTMNTEAFF. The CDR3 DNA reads TGTGCCAGCAGCGTTAGAGGAACTGGAACAATGAACACTGAAGCTTTCTTT.

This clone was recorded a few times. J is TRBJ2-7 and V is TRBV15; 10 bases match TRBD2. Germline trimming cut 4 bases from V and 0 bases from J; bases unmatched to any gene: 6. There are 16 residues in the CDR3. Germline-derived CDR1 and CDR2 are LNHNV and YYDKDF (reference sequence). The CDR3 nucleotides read TGTGCCACCAGCAATCTAGCGGGAGTATTCTCCTACGAGCAGTACTTC. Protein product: CATSNLAGVFSYEQYF.

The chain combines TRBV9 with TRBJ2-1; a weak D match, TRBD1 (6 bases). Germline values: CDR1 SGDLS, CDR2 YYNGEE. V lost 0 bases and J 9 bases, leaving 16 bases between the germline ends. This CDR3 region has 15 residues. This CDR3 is CASSVVGTQTGEQFF. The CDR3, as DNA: TGTGCCAGCAGCGTAGTTGGGACACAAACCGGTGAGCAGTTCTTC.

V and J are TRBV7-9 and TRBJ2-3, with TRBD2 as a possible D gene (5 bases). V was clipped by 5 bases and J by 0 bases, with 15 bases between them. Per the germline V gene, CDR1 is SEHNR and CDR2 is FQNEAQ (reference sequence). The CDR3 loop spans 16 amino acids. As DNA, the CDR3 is TGTGCCAGCAGCCGCCGGGTAGGCGGGAGCACAGATACGCAGTATTTT. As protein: CASSRRVGGSTDTQYF. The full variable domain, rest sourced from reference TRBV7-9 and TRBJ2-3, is DTGVSQNPRHKITKRGQNVTFRCDPISEHNRLYWYRQTLGQGPEFLTYFQNEAQLEKSRLLSDRFSAERPKGSFSTLEIQRTEQGDSAMYLCASSRRVGGSTDTQYFGPGTRLTVL.